The entry below describes one T cell receptor (beta chain). Its antigen is as yet unknown. The data derive from a study of cytomegalovirus exposure and HLA in healthy donors. General study points: An Asian-associated ancestry cluster reportedly showed fewer N-insertions than the roughly 700-donor mean in a later analysis. The dataset shows that most TCR sequences were rare, while some public TCRs occurred in many donors.

Trimming removed 5 bases at V and 0 bases at J, with 13 bases between. CDR3 size: 16 residues. Germline-derived CDR1 and CDR2 are SGHVS and FQNEAQ. 60 Vbeta and 13 Jbeta primers were used in PCR. Libraries were prepared by immunoSEQ multiplex PCR; TCRdb keeps only in-frame clonotypes and omits some of them. The sample lists over 150,000 clones; about 80% were seen once. The chain recombines TRBV7-8 with TRBJ1-4; D gene unclear. The TCR was taken from a woman in her forties or fifties in good health and CMV-seronegative. The sequenced sample was PBMCs. The CDR3 protein is CASSPSGVATNEKLFF. For the CDR3, the DNA is TGTGCCAGCAGCCCGTCCGGGGTTGCAACTAATGAAAAACTGTTTTTT.